A single count supports the clone carrying this T cell receptor (beta chain). The sample originates from a study of control samples from healthy donors and cancer patients. V was cut by 4 bases and J by 11 bases, with 20 bases left in between. The germline V gene encodes CDR1 SNHLY and CDR2 FYNNEI. The CDR3 totals 14 residues. Data came from immunoSEQ multiplex PCR; TCRdb stores just in-frame clones and leaves some out. Of about 77,000 clones in the sample, 92% were seen once. Sequenced input: blood. This receptor was obtained from an older woman in good health. This chain connects TRBV2 to TRBJ1-1; D is undetermined. The CDR3 region has the DNA TGTGCCAGCAGTGTCGAAAAGGGCAGCCTAGGGGCTTTCTTT. Amino acids: CASSVEKGSLGAFF.